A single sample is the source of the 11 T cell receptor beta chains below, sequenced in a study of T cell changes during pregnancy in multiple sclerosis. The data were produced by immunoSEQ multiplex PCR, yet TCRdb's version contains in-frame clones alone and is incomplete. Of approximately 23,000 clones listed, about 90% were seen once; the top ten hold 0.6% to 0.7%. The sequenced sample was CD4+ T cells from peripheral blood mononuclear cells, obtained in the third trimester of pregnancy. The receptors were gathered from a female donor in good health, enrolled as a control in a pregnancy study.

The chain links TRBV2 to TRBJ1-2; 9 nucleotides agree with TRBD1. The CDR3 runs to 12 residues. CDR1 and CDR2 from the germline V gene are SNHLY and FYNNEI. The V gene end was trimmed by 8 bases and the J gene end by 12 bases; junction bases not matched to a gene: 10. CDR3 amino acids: CASPSGRTGDTF. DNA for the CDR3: TGTGCCAGCCCAAGCGGTCGGACAGGGGACACCTTC.

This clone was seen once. CDR3 protein: CASSQGANEKLFF. CDR3 bases: TGTGCCAGCAGCCAGGGGGCAAATGAAAAACTGTTTTTT. The chain recombines TRBV14 with TRBJ1-4; TRBD1 might be the D (6 bases). CDR3 length: 13 amino acids. The germline V and J ends were trimmed by 3 bases and 5 bases, with 7 bases remaining between them. Germline V gene lookup returns CDR1 SGHDN and CDR2 FVKESK. Based on the CDR3 plus reference TRBV14 and TRBJ1-4, the full variable domain is EAGVTQFPSHSVIEKGQTVTLRCDPISGHDNLYWYRRVMGKEIKFLLHFVKESKQDESGMPNNRFLAERTGGTYSTLKVQPAELEDSGVYFCASSQGANEKLFFGSGTQLSVL.

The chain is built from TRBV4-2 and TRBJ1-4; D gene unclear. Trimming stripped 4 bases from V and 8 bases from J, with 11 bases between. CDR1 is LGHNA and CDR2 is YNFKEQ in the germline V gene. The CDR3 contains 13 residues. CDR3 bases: TGTGCCAGCAGCCCCCAGGAAAGGGAAAAACTGTTTTTT. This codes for CASSPQEREKLFF.

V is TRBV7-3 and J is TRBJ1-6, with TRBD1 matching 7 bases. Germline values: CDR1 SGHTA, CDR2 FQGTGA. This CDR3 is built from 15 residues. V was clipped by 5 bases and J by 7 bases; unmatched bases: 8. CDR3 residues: CASSRKDRENSPLHF. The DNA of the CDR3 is TGTGCCAGCAGCCGAAAAGACAGGGAAAATTCACCCCTCCACTTT. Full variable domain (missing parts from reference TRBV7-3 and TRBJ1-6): GAGVSQTPSNKVTEKGKYVELRCDPISGHTALYWYRQSLGQGPEFLIYFQGTGAADDSGLPNDRFFAVRPEGSVSTLKIQRTERGDSAVYLCASSRKDRENSPLHFGNGTRLTVT.

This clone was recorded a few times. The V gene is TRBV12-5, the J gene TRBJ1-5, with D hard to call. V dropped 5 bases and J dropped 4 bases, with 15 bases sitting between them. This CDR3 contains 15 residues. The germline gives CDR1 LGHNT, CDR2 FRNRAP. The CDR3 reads CASGRLGSPNQPQHF. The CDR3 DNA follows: TGTGCTAGTGGTCGGCTCGGGAGTCCGAATCAGCCCCAGCATTTT.

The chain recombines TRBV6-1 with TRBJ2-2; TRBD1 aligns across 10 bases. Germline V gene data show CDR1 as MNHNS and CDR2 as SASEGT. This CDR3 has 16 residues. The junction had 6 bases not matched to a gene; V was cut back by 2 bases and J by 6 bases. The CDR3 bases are TGTGCCAGCAGTGAAATGCCGGGACAGGGGCCCGGGGAGCTGTTTTTT. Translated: CASSEMPGQGPGELFF.

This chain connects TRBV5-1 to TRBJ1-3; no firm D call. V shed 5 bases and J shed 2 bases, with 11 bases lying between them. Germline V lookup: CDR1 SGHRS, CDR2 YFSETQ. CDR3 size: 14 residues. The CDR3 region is CASSPGGTGNTIYF. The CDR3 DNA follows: TGCGCCAGCAGTCCAGGAGGGACTGGAAACACCATATATTTT.

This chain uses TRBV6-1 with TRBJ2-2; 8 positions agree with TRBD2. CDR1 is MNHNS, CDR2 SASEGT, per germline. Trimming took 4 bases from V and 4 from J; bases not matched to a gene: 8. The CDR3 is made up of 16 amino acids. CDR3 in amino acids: CASSALSLAGTGELFF. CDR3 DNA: TGTGCCAGCAGTGCTCTATCCCTAGCGGGCACCGGGGAGCTGTTTTTT.

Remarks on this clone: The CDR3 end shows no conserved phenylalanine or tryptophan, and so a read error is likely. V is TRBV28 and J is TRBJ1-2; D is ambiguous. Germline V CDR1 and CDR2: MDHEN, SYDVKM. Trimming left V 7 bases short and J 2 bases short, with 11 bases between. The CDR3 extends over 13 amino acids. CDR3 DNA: TGTGCCAGCACCATAACGGAGAACTATGGCTACACCCTC. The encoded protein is CASTITENYGYTL.

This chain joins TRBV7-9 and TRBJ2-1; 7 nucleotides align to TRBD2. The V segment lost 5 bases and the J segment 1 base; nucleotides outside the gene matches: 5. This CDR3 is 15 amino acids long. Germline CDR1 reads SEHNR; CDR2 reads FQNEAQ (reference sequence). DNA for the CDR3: TGTGCCAGCAGCGCAAACGGGGGGTCCTACAATGAGCAGTTCTTC. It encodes CASSANGGSYNEQFF.

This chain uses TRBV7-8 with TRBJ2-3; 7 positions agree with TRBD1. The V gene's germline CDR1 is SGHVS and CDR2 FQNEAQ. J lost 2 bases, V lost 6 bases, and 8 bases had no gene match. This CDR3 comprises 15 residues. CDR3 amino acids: CASSRRDRYTDTQYF. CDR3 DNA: TGTGCCAGCAGTCGCCGGGACAGATACACAGATACGCAGTATTTT.